One TCR delta chain is described in this entry. Translating this DNA gives a protein that differs at residue 3 from the TCRdb one, which belongs to a much larger clone; a read error is likely, and the protein shown is this translation. TCRdb redid the clone calls on the reads with CATT. The sample shows 1,400 or so delta-chain clones, around 1% of them seen only once. This sample stems from a study of gamma-delta chains in newborns, infants, children. About the research overall: Microbial exposure reportedly drives polyclonal innate γδ T cell expansion after birth.

The CDR3 spans 14 residues. Germline assignment: CDR1 GEAIGNYY and CDR2 EKD. The sample taken for sequencing was blood. V usage is TRDV2 and J usage is TRDJ1; 7 bases map to TRDD3. The source is a child in good health. The CDR3 DNA reads TGTGCCTTTGACACTGTCGGGATACCCGATAAACTCATCTTT. Translation: CAFDTVGIPDKLIF.